Presented here are 28 T cell receptor beta chains from one specimen sequenced in a study of multiple sclerosis patients with progressive multifocal leukoencephalopathy. The repertoire was sequenced with immunoSEQ multiplex PCR; TCRdb's copy has only in-frame clones and lacks some. Here the sample spans some 31,000 clones, roughly 90% being singletons. Time point defined: time of PML onset. The source material was PBMCs, sampled from a patient treated with natalizumab. The receptors originated from a human donor with progressive multifocal leukoencephalopathy.

The CDR3 reads CASSIDRALSGANVLTF. DNA of the CDR3: TGTGCCAGTAGTATCGACAGGGCCCTCTCTGGGGCCAACGTCCTGACTTTC. V gene TRBV19 combines with J gene TRBJ2-6; 7 positions match TRBD1. The CDR3 totals 17 residues. Germline loops: CDR1 LNHDA, CDR2 SQIVND (reference sequence). Trimming cost V 3 bases and J 0 bases; bases outside gene matches: 5.

The V and J genes are TRBV7-9 and TRBJ2-1; D assignment may be TRBD1 or TRBD2 (5 bases each). Trimming took 2 bases from V and 7 from J, leaving 18 bases between them. This CDR3 has 16 residues. Germline loops: CDR1 SEHNR, CDR2 FQNEAQ (reference sequence). Here the CDR3 reads CASSLKGREGENEQFF. CDR3 nucleotide sequence: TGTGCCAGCAGCTTAAAGGGTAGGGAAGGGGAGAATGAGCAGTTCTTC.

This sequence joins TRBV5-1 and TRBJ2-7; 8 bases line up with TRBD1. The V gene's germline CDR1 is SGHRS and CDR2 YFSETQ. The CDR3 totals 14 residues. V lost 4 bases, J lost 4 bases, and 7 bases stayed unmatched. The CDR3 is CASSPSGTGYEQYF. CDR3 nucleotide sequence: TGCGCCAGCAGCCCCAGTGGGACAGGATACGAGCAGTACTTC.

The chain uses TRBV7-2 and TRBJ2-7; TRBD2 might be the D (5 bases). V was clipped by 5 bases and J by 1 base, with 15 bases between them. Germline CDR1 is SGHTA and CDR2 is FQGNSA. The CDR3 spans 15 residues. In DNA, the CDR3 is TGTGCCAGCAGCCCGAGCGGCTTACCTTCCTACGAGCAGTACTTC. Its protein is CASSPSGLPSYEQYF.

The rearrangement uses TRBV7-9 and TRBJ2-1, with 12 bases that match TRBD2. CDR1 is SEHNR, CDR2 FQNEAQ, per germline (reference sequence). This CDR3 region has 16 residues. Trimming cost V 5 bases and J 9 bases; bases outside gene matches: 11. The CDR3 loop is CASSPYGLAGRVEQFF. The CDR3 coding sequence is TGTGCCAGCAGCCCTTACGGACTAGCGGGACGTGTTGAGCAGTTCTTC. Supplemented by reference TRBV7-9 and TRBJ2-1, the full variable domain reads DTGVSQNPRHKITKRGQNVTFRCDPISEHNRLYWYRQTLGQGPEFLTYFQNEAQLEKSRLLSDRFSAERPKGSFSTLEIQRTEQGDSAMYLCASSPYGLAGRVEQFFGPGTRLTVL.

V gene TRBV5-6 combines with J gene TRBJ2-3; 12 bases match TRBD1. Per germline, CDR1 SGHDT and CDR2 YYEEEE. V lost 3 bases to trimming and J lost 7 bases; unmatched junction nucleotides: 9. This CDR3 has 16 amino acids. CDR3 DNA: TGTGCCAGCAGCTCCATCCGGGACAGGGGGCGAAATACGCAGTATTTT. Its translation: CASSSIRDRGRNTQYF.

The V call is TRBV4-3, the J call TRBJ2-7; D might be TRBD1 or TRBD2, each matching 5 bases. The CDR3 consists of 16 residues. Germline-derived CDR1 and CDR2 are LGHNA and YSLEER. Trimming took off 0 bases at V and 0 bases at J, with 12 bases between the two ends. CDR3: CASSQDYPGSSYEQYF. The CDR3 region has the DNA TGCGCCAGCAGCCAAGATTACCCAGGGAGCTCCTACGAGCAGTACTTC.

The V call is TRBV7-2, the J call TRBJ1-2; a weak D match, TRBD1 (6 bases). Trimming stripped 3 bases from V and 7 bases from J, with 15 bases between. Per germline, CDR1 SGHTA and CDR2 FQGNSA. The CDR3 is 14 residues long. The CDR3, as DNA: TGTGCCAGCAGCTTTTTGACAGGCTGGCGTGGCTACACCTTC. It is translated as CASSFLTGWRGYTF.

The chain combines TRBV4-2 with TRBJ1-2, with D possibly being TRBD1 (5 bases). The germline V gene encodes CDR1 LGHNA and CDR2 YNFKEQ. The length of the CDR3 is 14 residues. Trimming removed 4 bases from V and 2 bases from J, with 11 bases in between. The CDR3: CASSPRAGNYGYTF. The CDR3 DNA is TGTGCCAGCAGCCCTCGGGCAGGGAACTATGGCTACACCTTC.

The chain joins TRBV29-1 to TRBJ1-2, with D unresolved. The ends were cut back, 5 bases at V and 3 bases at J, with 13 bases in the middle. The CDR3 length is 13 residues. Germline CDR1 reads SQVTM; CDR2 reads ANQGSEA. CDR3 amino acids: CSVSSLPHYGYTF. CDR3 in DNA: TGCAGCGTTTCCTCGCTTCCCCACTATGGCTACACCTTC.

The rearrangement links TRBV6-6 to TRBJ1-3; no clear D. V lost 10 bases to trimming and J lost 4 bases, with 8 bases between them. The CDR3 is made up of 11 amino acids. Per germline, CDR1 MNHNY and CDR2 SVGAGI (reference sequence). The CDR3 loop reads CATSPGNTIYF. DNA of the CDR3: TGTGCCACCTCGCCCGGAAACACCATATATTTT.

The CDR3 reads CASSLWLAGAGAYEQYF. The CDR3 nucleotides read TGTGCCAGCAGTTTGTGGCTAGCGGGAGCGGGGGCCTACGAGCAGTACTTC. V usage is TRBV28 and J usage is TRBJ2-7; 10 positions match TRBD2. The CDR3 is 17 residues long. The germline V gene has CDR1 MDHEN and CDR2 SYDVKM. V was pared by 3 bases and J by 2 bases, with 10 bases of the junction left unmatched.

V gene TRBV18 combines with J gene TRBJ2-7; the D is unclear. V was clipped by 0 bases and J by 3 bases, with 12 bases between them. This CDR3 is 15 amino acids long. Germline V lookup: CDR1 KGHSH, CDR2 LQKENI. DNA for the CDR3: TGTGCCAGCTCACCACCGTCTAGGGTGAGCTACGAGCAGTACTTC. It yields the protein CASSPPSRVSYEQYF.

The V gene is TRBV11-1, the J gene TRBJ2-2, with a weak D call TRBD1 (6 bases). V lost 5 bases, J lost 3 bases, and 16 bases lay in between. Germline V gene lookup returns CDR1 SGHAT and CDR2 FQDESV (reference sequence). There are 16 residues in the CDR3. The CDR3 coding sequence is TGTGCCAGCAGCCCAACGGGACATGGGGACACCGGGGAGCTGTTTTTT. Translated: CASSPTGHGDTGELFF.

This chain uses TRBV7-9 with TRBJ2-3; 9 bases line up with TRBD2. CDR1 is SEHNR, CDR2 FQNEAQ, per germline (reference sequence). This CDR3 is 16 amino acids long. V was clipped by 7 bases and J by 4 bases; unmatched bases: 12. The CDR3 protein is CASTGVGGRAPDTQYF. CDR3 nucleotides: TGTGCCAGCACCGGGGTTGGCGGGAGGGCCCCAGATACGCAGTATTTT. Full variable domain (remainder filled in from reference TRBV7-9 and TRBJ2-3): DTGVSQNPRHKITKRGQNVTFRCDPISEHNRLYWYRQTLGQGPEFLTYFQNEAQLEKSRLLSDRFSAERPKGSFSTLEIQRTEQGDSAMYLCASTGVGGRAPDTQYFGPGTRLTVL.

The J gene is TRBJ2-1, the V gene TRBV9; TRBD2 matches 8 bases. The CDR3 length is 15 residues. The V segment lost 4 bases and the J segment 5 bases; nucleotides outside the gene matches: 8. Germline lookup yields CDR1 SGDLS and CDR2 YYNGEE. This CDR3 reads CASSLGGAQNNEQFF. CDR3 bases: TGTGCCAGCAGCCTCGGGGGGGCACAGAACAATGAGCAGTTCTTC.

The chain is built from TRBV5-1 and TRBJ2-3; D is ambiguous. Germline values: CDR1 SGHRS, CDR2 YFSETQ. This CDR3 contains 15 residues. Deletions cut 0 bases from V and 2 bases from J, with 10 bases between. The CDR3 coding sequence is TGCGCCAGCAGCTTGGGAAGGGCCGACACAGATACGCAGTATTTT. Translating it yields CASSLGRADTDTQYF.

CDR3 coding DNA: TGTGCCAGCAGTCGGGGGACTAGCGGCTCCTACAATGAGCAGTTCTTC. Translation gives CASSRGTSGSYNEQFF. This chain uses TRBV27 with TRBJ2-1; 11 bases map to TRBD2. CDR3 length: 16 residues. Trimming took 5 bases from V and 0 from J; bases not matched to a gene: 3. CDR1 and CDR2 (germline): MNHEY, SMNVEV (reference sequence).

The rearrangement links TRBV18 to TRBJ2-5; D ambiguous. Trimming removed 4 bases at V and 0 bases at J, with 12 bases between. There are 15 residues in the CDR3. From germline, CDR1 is KGHSH and CDR2 LQKENI. CDR3 nucleotide sequence: TGTGCCAGCTCACAATCGCGCCAGTACCAAGAGACCCAGTACTTC. As protein: CASSQSRQYQETQYF.

The rearrangement uses TRBV18 and TRBJ2-5; 8 bases map to TRBD1. Germline trimming cut 1 base from V and 5 bases from J; bases unmatched to any gene: 9. CDR3 size: 16 residues. The germline CDR1 and CDR2 sequences are KGHSH and LQKENI. This CDR3 is CASSPLPTGGLETQYF. In DNA form, the CDR3 reads TGTGCCAGCTCACCACTTCCCACAGGGGGTCTGGAGACCCAGTACTTC.

CDR3 loop: CASRGGLVAPTQYF. The CDR3 DNA sequence: TGTGCCAGCCGAGGAGGACTAGTGGCTCCTACGCAGTATTTT. The chain has TRBV2 and TRBJ2-3, with 7 bases lining up with TRBD2. J lost 8 bases, V lost 8 bases, and 13 bases had no gene match. The CDR3 extends over 14 amino acids. The germline CDR1 and CDR2 sequences are SNHLY and FYNNEI.

The V gene is TRBV6-6, the J gene TRBJ2-1, with TRBD1 identical over 9 bases. The CDR3 totals 12 residues. J lost 9 bases, V lost 8 bases, and 5 bases had no gene match. In germline, CDR1 is MNHNY, CDR2 SVGAGI (reference sequence). The DNA of the CDR3 is TGTGCCAGCCGTAGGACAGGGGCTGAGCAGTTCTTC. Its translation: CASRRTGAEQFF.

Within the sample, this clone is medium-sized. The rearrangement uses TRBV19 and TRBJ1-1; 10 bases align to TRBD1. The V and J ends lost 3 bases and 1 base, in that order; junction bases with no gene match: 11. The CDR3 consists of 18 residues. Germline CDR1 and CDR2: LNHDA and SQIVND (reference sequence). CDR3 DNA: TGTGCCAGTAGTATCTCCGGGACAGGGGAGGGTCCGAACACTGAAGCTTTCTTT. Protein: CASSISGTGEGPNTEAFF.

The rearrangement uses TRBV2 and TRBJ2-4; TRBD1 matches at 7 bases. The CDR3 loop spans 12 amino acids. From germline, CDR1 is SNHLY and CDR2 FYNNEI. Trimming at V came to 9 bases and at J to 4 bases, leaving 3 bases not matched to a gene. CDR3 residues: CASGTVKNIQYF. Here the CDR3 DNA reads TGTGCCAGTGGGACAGTGAAAAACATTCAGTACTTC. The entire variable domain, with the rest obtained from reference TRBV2 and TRBJ2-4, is as follows: EPEVTQTPSHQVTQMGQEVILRCVPISNHLYFYWYRQILGQKVEFLVSFYNNEISEKSEIFDDQFSVERPDGSNFTLKIRSTKLEDSAMYFCASGTVKNIQYFGAGTRLSVL.

V and J are TRBV28 and TRBJ2-1; D remains unclear. Germline V gene data show CDR1 as MDHEN and CDR2 as SYDVKM. The CDR3 loop spans 16 amino acids. V was clipped by 7 bases and J by 0 bases, with 16 bases between them. CDR3 coding DNA: TGTGCCAGCACCACTGTGGGCACCCGCTCCTACAATGAGCAGTTCTTC. This translates into CASTTVGTRSYNEQFF.

V and J are TRBV19 and TRBJ1-5, with D uncertain. This CDR3 region has 16 residues. Between the trimmed V and J ends, which lost 10 bases and 0 bases, there was a span of 19 bases. Per germline, CDR1 LNHDA and CDR2 SQIVND (reference sequence). The CDR3 reads CATLVPRIFSNQPQHF. CDR3 sequence (DNA): TGTGCCACCCTAGTACCGCGGATTTTTAGCAATCAGCCCCAGCATTTT.

Note on this clone: Other nucleotide sequences from this sample produce the same CDR3. This sequence joins TRBV5-4 and TRBJ2-7, with D unresolved. V lost 0 bases, J lost 0 bases, and 7 bases lay in between. Germline V gene data show CDR1 as SGHNT and CDR2 as YYREEE (reference sequence). CDR3 size: 14 residues. The CDR3 bases are TGTGCCAGCAGCTTGGACCGATTCTCCTACGAGCAGTACTTC. Translation: CASSLDRFSYEQYF.

This rearrangement joins TRBV7-9 to TRBJ2-7; a possible D gene is TRBD2 (5 bases). The germline gives CDR1 SEHNR, CDR2 FQNEAQ (reference sequence). Trimming pared 5 bases from V and 3 bases from J, leaving 17 bases between. This CDR3 has 15 residues. The CDR3 sequence: CASSDTRVGLYEQYF. In nucleotides, the CDR3 is TGTGCCAGCAGCGACACTAGGGTCGGGCTCTACGAGCAGTACTTC.